This T cell receptor (beta chain) was sequenced during a study of blood T cell repertoires in COVID-19. Germline V gene lookup returns CDR1 LGHNA and CDR2 YSLEER. V lost 4 bases and J lost 8; bases outside the gene matches: 6. The CDR3 is made up of 14 amino acids. Assay: immunoSEQ multiplex PCR; the TCRdb copy retains only in-frame clones and omits some. The sample shows 180,000 or so clones, around 90% of them seen only once. This sequence originates from a woman aged 50 to 60 with acute or convalescent COVID-19. The chain links TRBV4-3 to TRBJ2-1, with 9 bases identical to TRBD1. The specimen sequenced was peripheral blood. The CDR3 bases are TGCGCCAGCAGCCTACAGGGGGCGGGGGATGAGCAGTTCTTC. Protein product: CASSLQGAGDEQFF.